This T cell receptor beta chain was documented in a study of blood T cell repertoires in COVID-19. Study overall: The origin of the acute and convalescent COVID-19 samples was the United States, Italy and Spain. T cells, B-cell-depleted T cells, or PBMCs provided the cDNA or gDNA that served as material.

In the original workflow: Estimated nucleated cell counts came from reference gene primer amplification. Measured with immunoSEQ multiplex PCR; TCRdb has only the in-frame clones, and not every one. V and J calls and clone size are those listed in that table; D and trimming were worked out from the DNA. The sample records about 280,000 clones, roughly 85% being singletons. The CDR3 has 16 residues. After removal of 4 bases from V and 6 bases from J, the junction contained 15 bases not matched to a gene. The germline V gene has CDR1 SGHRS and CDR2 YFSETQ. The sample holds many counts of this clone. The chain joins TRBV5-1 to TRBJ2-7; 8 bases fit TRBD1. Sequencing used peripheral blood. This clonotype was obtained from a human donor in a cohort sampled during active COVID-19. The CDR3 DNA follows: TGCGCCAGCAGCCCGCGCGTGGGGACAGGCTTTTTCGAGCAGTACTTC. This codes for CASSPRVGTGFFEQYF.